A selection of T cell receptor beta chains follows, all from one sample in a study of graft-versus-host responses after intestinal transplantation. What these receptors recognize is not known. TCRdb's table, derived via immunoSEQ multiplex PCR, lists solely in-frame clones and lacks some. The data hold tens of thousands of clones, with around 90% observed a single time. Sequenced here: unstimulated CD4+ T cells sorted from spleen or lymph node cells, sampled before transplant. The receptor source for this set is a human donor who was the organ donor for an intestinal transplant. The CDR3 runs from the conserved cysteine through the conserved F or W. D genes are given only for firm matches. Clone size is stated in some rows and not others, as once, few, many or a class when expanded.

D: TRBD2; V: TRBV5-1; J: TRBJ2-1; size: once; CDR3: CASSLQVAGGPNEQFF; DNA: TGCGCCAGCAGCTTGCAGGTGGCGGGAGGGCCCAATGAGCAGTTCTTC
D: TRBD1; V: TRBV19; J: TRBJ1-5; size: NA; CDR3: CASSDRDRGNQPQHF; DNA: TGTGCCAGTAGTGACCGGGACAGGGGTAATCAGCCCCAGCATTTT
D: TRBD1; V: TRBV11-2; J: TRBJ2-1; size: NA; CDR3: CASSSTGGSSYNEQFF; DNA: TGTGCCAGCAGTTCCACAGGGGGATCCTCCTACAATGAGCAGTTCTTC
D: NA; V: TRBV11-3; J: TRBJ2-5; size: NA; CDR3: CASSLGPQETQYF; DNA: TGTGCCAGCAGCTTAGGGCCTCAAGAGACCCAGTACTTC
D: NA; V: TRBV2; J: TRBJ2-7; size: NA; CDR3: CASRLASSGSYEQYF; DNA: TGTGCCAGCAGGCTAGCGTCGTCCGGGTCCTACGAGCAGTACTTC
D: NA; V: TRBV5-1; J: TRBJ2-3; size: NA; CDR3: CASSLVGTDTQYF; DNA: TGCGCCAGCAGCTTGGTCGGCACAGATACGCAGTATTTT
D: NA; V: TRBV4-2; J: TRBJ2-1; size: few; CDR3: CASSQDWANEQFF; DNA: TGTGCCAGCAGCCAAGATTGGGCCAATGAGCAGTTCTTC
D: TRBD2; V: TRBV7-3; J: TRBJ2-3; size: NA; CDR3: CARLGGETSASTDTQYF; DNA: TGTGCCAGGCTAGGGGGGGAGACTAGCGCAAGCACAGATACGCAGTATTTT
D: TRBD1; V: TRBV5-1; J: TRBJ2-2; size: once; CDR3: CASSSDRGTGELFF; DNA: TGCGCCAGCAGCTCCGACAGGGGCACCGGGGAGCTGTTTTTT
D: TRBD1; V: TRBV28; J: TRBJ1-5; size: NA; CDR3: CASSTGTGYQPQHF; DNA: TGTGCCAGCAGTACCGGGACAGGGTATCAGCCCCAGCATTTT
D: NA; V: TRBV5-1; J: TRBJ2-1; size: NA; CDR3: CASSLVGGTSYNEQFF; DNA: TGCGCCAGCAGCTTGGTGGGCGGGACCTCCTACAATGAGCAGTTCTTC
D: TRBD1; V: TRBV6-1; J: TRBJ2-7; size: NA; CDR3: CASSEPDRELAYEQYF; DNA: TGTGCCAGCAGTGAGCCGGACAGGGAACTAGCCTACGAGCAGTACTTC
D: NA; V: TRBV27; J: TRBJ2-1; size: NA; CDR3: CASRDRRAYNEQFF; DNA: TGTGCCAGCAGAGACAGGCGGGCCTACAATGAGCAGTTCTTC
D: NA; V: TRBV27; J: TRBJ2-1; size: NA; CDR3: CASSARQGSDEQFF; DNA: TGTGCCAGCAGTGCCCGGCAAGGGAGCGATGAGCAGTTCTTC
D: NA; V: TRBV5-5; J: TRBJ1-4; size: NA; CDR3: CASSRSLNEKLFF; DNA: TGTGCCAGCAGTAGGAGTCTAAATGAAAAACTGTTTTTT
D: TRBD1; V: TRBV2; J: TRBJ2-3; size: NA; CDR3: CANRDRDRVPDTQYF; DNA: TGTGCCAACCGAGACCGGGACAGGGTCCCAGATACGCAGTATTTT
D: TRBD2; V: TRBV11-2; J: TRBJ2-1; size: NA; CDR3: CASRPTSGLHNEQFF; DNA: TGTGCCAGCAGGCCGACTAGCGGCCTCCACAATGAGCAGTTCTTC
D: TRBD2; V: TRBV29-1; J: TRBJ2-3; size: NA; CDR3: CSVLGASGSTDTQYF; DNA: TGCAGCGTCCTGGGGGCTAGCGGGAGCACAGATACGCAGTATTTT
D: TRBD2; V: TRBV7-3; J: TRBJ2-1; size: NA; CDR3: CASSPRREALHEQFF; DNA: TGTGCCAGCAGCCCCCGGCGGGAGGCCCTACATGAGCAGTTCTTC
D: NA; V: TRBV15; J: TRBJ2-5; size: NA; CDR3: CATSRGSTGETQYF; DNA: TGTGCCACCAGCAGAGGGTCTACGGGGGAGACCCAGTACTTC
D: TRBD1; V: TRBV6-1; J: TRBJ1-1; size: NA; CDR3: CASYGTVNTEAFF; DNA: TGTGCCAGCTACGGGACAGTGAACACTGAAGCTTTCTTT
D: TRBD1; V: TRBV5-1; J: TRBJ2-3; size: NA; CDR3: CASSKQGAIDTQYF; DNA: TGCGCCAGCAGTAAACAGGGGGCGATAGATACGCAGTATTTT
D: TRBD2; V: TRBV7-2; J: TRBJ2-1; size: NA; CDR3: CASSFSGLAEYNEQFF; DNA: TGTGCCAGCAGCTTCTCGGGACTAGCGGAGTACAATGAGCAGTTCTTC
D: NA; V: TRBV27; J: TRBJ1-2; size: once; CDR3: CASSTNFRDKWYGYTF; DNA: TGTGCCAGCAGCACAAATTTCCGGGACAAATGGTATGGCTACACCTTC
D: NA; V: TRBV6-8; J: TRBJ2-7; size: NA; CDR3: CASSYADRDSPLPEQYF; DNA: TGTGCCAGCAGTTACGCTGACCGGGACTCCCCTTTACCGGAGCAGTACTTC
D: TRBD1; V: TRBV27; J: TRBJ2-5; size: NA; CDR3: CASSSTPGGETQYF; DNA: TGTGCCAGCAGTTCTACCCCAGGGGGCGAGACCCAGTACTTC
D: NA; V: TRBV29-1; J: TRBJ2-7; size: NA; CDR3: CSVEGGPTYEQYF; DNA: TGCAGCGTTGAAGGGGGGCCTACCTACGAGCAGTACTTC
D: TRBD1; V: TRBV7-2; J: TRBJ1-1; size: once; CDR3: CASSLVRGQVEAFF; DNA: TGTGCCAGCAGCTTAGTCAGGGGGCAGGTCGAAGCTTTCTTT
D: TRBD1; V: TRBV5-1; J: TRBJ2-3; size: NA; CDR3: CASSPRPTTGVTSTDTQYF; DNA: TGCGCCAGCAGCCCTCGACCGACGACAGGGGTCACTAGCACAGATACGCAGTATTTT
D: NA; V: TRBV5-1; J: TRBJ2-4; size: once; CDR3: CASSLLESAPAKNIQYF; DNA: TGCGCCAGCAGCTTATTGGAGTCGGCACCCGCCAAAAACATTCAGTACTTC
D: NA; V: TRBV4-1; J: TRBJ2-5; size: NA; CDR3: CASSRTTGQETQYF; DNA: TGCGCCAGCAGCCGAACGACAGGCCAAGAGACCCAGTACTTC
D: NA; V: TRBV11-3; J: TRBJ2-1; size: NA; CDR3: CASSPRGGSSYNEQFF; DNA: TGTGCCAGCAGCCCCAGGGGCGGGAGCTCCTACAATGAGCAGTTCTTC
D: NA; V: TRBV20-1; J: TRBJ1-1; size: NA; CDR3: CSVGTPLEAFF; DNA: TGCAGTGTCGGGACTCCTCTTGAAGCTTTCTTT
D: TRBD1; V: TRBV6-5; J: TRBJ2-3; size: NA; CDR3: CATTGTGGGTDTQYF; DNA: TGTGCTACGACCGGGACAGGGGGCGGCACAGATACGCAGTATTTT
D: TRBD2; V: TRBV19; J: TRBJ2-3; size: NA; CDR3: CASSRDKGLSFTDTQYF; DNA: TGTGCCAGTAGTAGGGATAAGGGACTATCATTCACAGATACGCAGTATTTT
D: NA; V: TRBV12-2; J: TRBJ1-1; size: NA; CDR3: CASRYRREAFF; DNA: TGTGCAAGTCGCTACAGACGTGAAGCTTTCTTT
D: NA; V: TRBV18; J: TRBJ2-7; size: NA; CDR3: CASSPGTGSLGEQYF; DNA: TGTGCCAGCTCACCGGGTACGGGATCTTTAGGCGAGCAGTACTTC
D: TRBD1; V: TRBV5-4; J: TRBJ2-6; size: NA; CDR3: CASSPRDRAISGANVLTF; DNA: TGTGCCAGCAGCCCCCGGGACAGGGCGATCTCTGGGGCCAACGTCCTGACTTTC
D: NA; V: TRBV5-1; J: TRBJ1-1; size: NA; CDR3: CASRRELNTEAFF; DNA: TGCGCCAGCAGAAGGGAGTTGAACACTGAAGCTTTCTTT
D: NA; V: TRBV20-1; J: TRBJ1-4; size: NA; CDR3: CSAEHNEKLFF; DNA: TGCAGTGCTGAGCACAATGAAAAACTGTTTTTT
D: TRBD1; V: TRBV11-3; J: TRBJ2-1; size: NA; CDR3: CASSWGQGLGNEQFF; DNA: TGTGCCAGCAGTTGGGGACAGGGATTAGGCAATGAGCAGTTCTTC
D: TRBD2; V: TRBV4-2; J: TRBJ2-7; size: NA; CDR3: CASSHISGSGSYEQYF; DNA: TGTGCCAGCAGCCACATTAGCGGGAGCGGCTCCTACGAGCAGTACTTC
D: TRBD1; V: TRBV7-6; J: TRBJ2-7; size: NA; CDR3: CASSLVSRGTPEQYF; DNA: TGTGCCAGCAGCTTAGTAAGCAGGGGGACCCCCGAGCAGTACTTC